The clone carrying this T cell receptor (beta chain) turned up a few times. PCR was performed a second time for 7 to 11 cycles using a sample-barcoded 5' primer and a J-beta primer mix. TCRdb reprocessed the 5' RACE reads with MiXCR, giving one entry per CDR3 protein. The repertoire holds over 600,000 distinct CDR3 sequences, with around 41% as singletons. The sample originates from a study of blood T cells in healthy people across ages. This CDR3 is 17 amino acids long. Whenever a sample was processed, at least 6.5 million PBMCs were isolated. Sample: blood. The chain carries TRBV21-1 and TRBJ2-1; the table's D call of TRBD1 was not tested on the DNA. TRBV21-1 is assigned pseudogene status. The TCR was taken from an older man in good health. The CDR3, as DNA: TGTGCCAGCAGCAAAGTGGCGGGGCGGTCAGTCGTGGGGGAGCAGTTCTTC. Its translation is CASSKVAGRSVVGEQFF.